The 15 T cell receptor beta chains given below trace back to one sample, sequenced in a study of early T cells in non-severe SARS-CoV-2 infection. One entry per CDR3 protein, called by TCRdb with MiXCR from the 5' RACE reads. This table has 65,000 to 95,000 distinct CDR3 sequences, 15% to 20% appearing once. Specimen: whole blood. These receptors came from an adult who was a healthcare worker with PCR-confirmed SARS-CoV-2 infection or an uninfected control (not recorded which).

The sample holds a few counts of this clonotype. The gene calls are TRBV19 and TRBJ2-1; TRBD1 matches at 9 bases. The CDR3 is 15 residues long. Germline trimming cut 6 bases from V and 4 bases from J; bases unmatched to any gene: 7. Germline assignment: CDR1 LNHDA and CDR2 SQIVND (reference sequence). CDR3 residues: CASSAGQGRYNEQFF. CDR3 nucleotides: TGTGCCAGTAGCGCCGGACAGGGGCGGTACAATGAGCAGTTCTTC.

A note on this clonotype: An end of the junction does not agree with germline; a read error may underlie this. The chain combines TRBV10-3 with TRBJ2-7, with D maybe TRBD1 (6 bases). Germline loops: CDR1 ENHRY, CDR2 SYGVKD. The CDR3 loop spans 11 amino acids. This chain's CDR3 is CRKGDLYEQYF. CDR3 in DNA: TGCAGAAAGGGGGATCTCTACGAGCAGTACTTC.

The chain links TRBV11-2 to TRBJ1-6; the match to TRBD1 covers 12 bases. This CDR3 is built from 17 residues. Germline V gives CDR1 SGHAT, CDR2 FQNNGV. The ends lost 5 bases at V and 7 bases at J; junction bases unmatched: 9. CDR3 in DNA: TGTGCCAGCAGCCCCCCGGGGACAGGGGGCGCAAATTCACCCCTCCACTTT. Translating it yields CASSPPGTGGANSPLHF.

This clonotype was recorded at least ten times. The rearrangement joins TRBV9 to TRBJ2-1; 12 bases align to TRBD2. The CDR3 sequence is 16 residues long. CDR1 is SGDLS and CDR2 is YYNGEE in the germline V gene. Trimming took 4 bases from V and 9 from J; bases not matched to a gene: 11. CDR3 in DNA: TGTGCCAGCAGCCACAATCCTAGCGGGGGGGCCGGTGAGCAGTTCTTC. The encoded protein is CASSHNPSGGAGEQFF.

CDR3 region: CSAEDRTYEQYF. The CDR3 bases are TGCAGTGCGGAAGACAGAACCTACGAGCAGTACTTC. The V gene is TRBV20-1, the J gene TRBJ2-7, with D possibly matching TRBD1 (5 bases). The CDR3 has 12 amino acids. The ends were cut back, 6 bases at V and 2 bases at J, with 11 bases in the middle. Germline V gene sequence: CDR1 DFQATT, CDR2 SNEGSKA (reference sequence).

CDR3 residues: CSVEGGLRNEQYF. The CDR3 coding sequence is TGCAGCGTTGAAGGGGGGCTGAGGAACGAGCAGTACTTC. The genes are TRBV29-1 and TRBJ2-7; weak D call: TRBD1 (6 bases). Germline V gene lookup returns CDR1 SQVTM and CDR2 ANQGSEA. This CDR3 comprises 13 residues. V lost 1 base and J lost 5, with 12 bases in between.

V and J are TRBV12-3 or TRBV12-4 and TRBJ2-3; 8 bases map to TRBD1. Losses at the gene ends were 4 bases for V and 2 bases for J; bases not matched to a gene: 14. The CDR3 runs to 18 residues. The CDR3 sequence is CASSSLWTGILTTDTQYF. CDR3 sequence (DNA): TGTGCCAGCAGTTCCCTATGGACAGGGATCCTCACCACAGATACGCAGTATTTT.

This chain uses TRBV5-1 with TRBJ2-7, with 7 bases identical to TRBD1. Germline CDR1 is SGHRS and CDR2 is YFSETQ. The CDR3 loop spans 13 amino acids. The V gene end was trimmed by 4 bases and the J gene end by 5 bases; junction bases not matched to a gene: 6. The chain's CDR3 is CASSVGGENEQYF. The DNA for the CDR3 is TGCGCCAGCAGCGTAGGGGGCGAGAACGAGCAGTACTTC. The variable domain in full, with the rest retrieved from reference TRBV5-1 and TRBJ2-7, is KAGVTQTPRYLIKTRGQQVTLSCSPISGHRSVSWYQQTPGQGLQFLFEYFSETQRNKGNFPGRFSGRQFSNSRSEMNVSTLELGDSALYLCASSVGGENEQYFGPGTRLTVT.

There are a few counts of this clonotype. The chain recombines TRBV19 with TRBJ2-3; 9 positions agree with TRBD1. V lost 7 bases, J lost 2 bases, and 7 bases stayed unmatched. Germline loops: CDR1 LNHDA, CDR2 SQIVND (reference sequence). This CDR3 comprises 15 residues. The CDR3 nucleotides read TGTGCCAGTACCGGGACAGGGTATCCCACAGATACGCAGTATTTT. Residues: CASTGTGYPTDTQYF.

The chain is built from TRBV2 and TRBJ2-5; D is unclear. The germline V gene has CDR1 SNHLY and CDR2 FYNNEI. The CDR3 consists of 13 residues. Trimming shortened V by 2 bases and J by 3 bases, and 7 bases separated the two germline ends. Here the CDR3 reads CASSELEEETQYF. CDR3 nucleotide sequence: TGTGCCAGCAGTGAACTGGAAGAAGAGACCCAGTACTTC.

This clonotype was seen a handful of times. Here the CDR3 DNA reads TGTGCCAGCAGGCCCCGGACAGCCAAGGACACTGAAGCTTTCTTT. Protein sequence: CASRPRTAKDTEAFF. V usage is TRBV2 and J usage is TRBJ1-1, with D perhaps TRBD1 (6 bases). This CDR3 is 15 amino acids long. V lost 6 bases to trimming and J lost 3 bases, with 17 bases between them. Germline V gene data show CDR1 as SNHLY and CDR2 as FYNNEI.

The chain carries TRBV12-3 or TRBV12-4 and TRBJ2-6; 8 bases are shared with TRBD1. J gave up 2 bases and V 7 bases, and 4 bases lay outside the gene matches. CDR3 size: 15 residues. The CDR3 nucleotides are TGTGCCAGCACCCGGACAGGGACTGGGGCCAACGTCCTGACTTTC. It translates to CASTRTGTGANVLTF.

Many counts were recorded for this clonotype. The chain combines TRBV29-1 with TRBJ1-2, with D tentatively TRBD1 (5 bases). The germline CDR1 and CDR2 sequences are SQVTM and ANQGSEA. The CDR3 runs 9 residues. V gave up 4 bases and J gave up 11 bases, with 8 bases separating them. DNA for the CDR3: TGCAGCGTTGGAAGGGGTTACACCTTC. Protein sequence: CSVGRGYTF.

This clonotype was observed a handful of times. The gene calls are TRBV2 and TRBJ2-3, with D possibly being TRBD1 (6 bases). The germline V and J ends were trimmed by 8 bases and 1 base, with 13 bases remaining between them. This CDR3 is built from 14 residues. In germline, CDR1 is SNHLY, CDR2 FYNNEI. CDR3 protein: CASDLGQRTDTQYF. CDR3 nucleotide sequence: TGTGCCAGCGATCTAGGACAGCGCACAGATACGCAGTATTTT.

The chain carries TRBV11-2 and TRBJ2-7; 8 bases line up with TRBD1. The germline V gene encodes CDR1 SGHAT and CDR2 FQNNGV. CDR3 size: 16 residues. Unmatched junction bases numbered 8, after V lost 2 bases and J lost 2 bases. The chain's CDR3 is CASSLIRGQGPYEQYF. CDR3 nucleotides: TGTGCCAGCAGCTTAATCCGAGGACAGGGCCCCTACGAGCAGTACTTC. Variable domain in full (rest from reference TRBV11-2 and TRBJ2-7): EAGVAQSPRYKIIEKRQSVAFWCNPISGHATLYWYQQILGQGPKLLIQFQNNGVVDDSQLPKDRFSAERLKGVDSTLKIQPAKLEDSAVYLCASSLIRGQGPYEQYFGPGTRLTVT.